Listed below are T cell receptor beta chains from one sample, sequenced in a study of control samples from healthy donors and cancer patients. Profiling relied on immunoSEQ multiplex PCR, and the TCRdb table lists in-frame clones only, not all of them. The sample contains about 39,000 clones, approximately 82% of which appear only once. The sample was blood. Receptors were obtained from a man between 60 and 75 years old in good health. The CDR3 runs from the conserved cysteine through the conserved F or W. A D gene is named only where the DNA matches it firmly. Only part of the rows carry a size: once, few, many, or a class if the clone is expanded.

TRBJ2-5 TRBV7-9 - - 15 TGTGCCAGCAGCTTTGGGGGGGGCCACCAAGAGACCCAGTACTTC CASSFGGGHQETQYF
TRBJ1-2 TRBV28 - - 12 TGTGCCAGCAACTCAGCCGCGGACGGCTACACCTTC CASNSAADGYTF
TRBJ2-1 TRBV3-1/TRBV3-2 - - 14 TGTGCCAGCAGCCAAAGACGAGTCGGCGATGAGCAGTTCTTC CASSQRRVGDEQFF
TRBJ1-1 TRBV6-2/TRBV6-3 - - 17 TGTGCCAGCAGTCTCGGACAGAACCTACTTTTGAACACTGAAGCTTTCTTT CASSLGQNLLLNTEAFF
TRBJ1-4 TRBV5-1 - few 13 TGCGCCAGCAGCTCCGAGGGGTTTGAAAAACTGTTTTTT CASSSEGFEKLFF
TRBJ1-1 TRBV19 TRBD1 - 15 TGTGCCAGTAGTCTAACGGACAGGGGGAACACTGAAGCTTTCTTT CASSLTDRGNTEAFF
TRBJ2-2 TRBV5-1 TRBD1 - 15 TGCGCCAGCAGCCGGGACAGGGCCGACACCGGGGAGCTGTTTTTT CASSRDRADTGELFF
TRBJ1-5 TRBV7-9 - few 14 TGTGCCAGCAGCTTTTCAGGGTACAATCAGCCCCAGCATTTT CASSFSGYNQPQHF
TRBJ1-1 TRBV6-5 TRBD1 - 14 TGTGCCAGCAGGGGGACAGGGGGTAACACTGAAGCTTTCTTT CASRGTGGNTEAFF
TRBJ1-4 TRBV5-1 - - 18 TGCGCCAGCCTAGGGAATCGGATAGAGGGTTCACCTAATGAAAAACTGTTTTTT CASLGNRIEGSPNEKLFF
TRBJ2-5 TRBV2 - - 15 TGTGCCAGCAGTGGGTACAGGATTTCGAGCGAGACCCAGTACTTC CASSGYRISSETQYF
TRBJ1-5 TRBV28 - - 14 TGTGCCAGCTTTCAGGGTAACAACAATCAGCCCCAGCATTTT CASFQGNNNQPQHF
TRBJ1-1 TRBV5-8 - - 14 TGTGCCAGCAGCCCCCGGGGGAGGAACACTGAAGCTTTCTTT CASSPRGRNTEAFF
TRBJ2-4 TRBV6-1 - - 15 TGTGCCAGCAGTGAAGACGGGCATCCAGGCGACATTCAGTACTTC CASSEDGHPGDIQYF
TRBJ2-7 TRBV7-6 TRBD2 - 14 TGTGCCAGCAGCCCGGGACTACTAAACTACGAGCAGTACTTC CASSPGLLNYEQYF
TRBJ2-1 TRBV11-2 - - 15 TGTGCCAGCAGCTTTTCGGAGATAACCTACAATGAGCAGTTCTTC CASSFSEITYNEQFF
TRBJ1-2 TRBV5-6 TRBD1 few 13 TGTGCCAGCAGCCGGGACAGAAACTATGGCTACACCTTC CASSRDRNYGYTF
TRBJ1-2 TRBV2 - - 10 TGTGCCAGCACCACCGTGGGCTACACCTTC CASTTVGYTF
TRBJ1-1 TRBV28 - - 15 TGTGCCATCGACGACACGATTCGGATGAACACTGAAGCTTTCTTT CAIDDTIRMNTEAFF
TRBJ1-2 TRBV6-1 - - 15 TGTGCCAGCAGTGAAGCGCTGACGGAGATCTATGGCTACACCTTC CASSEALTEIYGYTF
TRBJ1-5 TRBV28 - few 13 TGTGCCAGCAGTTCACAACTCGATCAGCCCCAGCATTTT CASSSQLDQPQHF
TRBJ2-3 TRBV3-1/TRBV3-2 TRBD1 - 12 TGTGCCAGCAGCCCGACAGGGGATACGCAGTATTTT CASSPTGDTQYF
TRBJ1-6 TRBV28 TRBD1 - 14 TGTGCCAGCAGGCCGGGACAGCTAAATTCACCCCTCCACTTT CASRPGQLNSPLHF
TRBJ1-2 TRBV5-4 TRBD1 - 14 TGTGCCAGCAGCGATGACAGGGGAGACTATGGCTACACCTTC CASSDDRGDYGYTF
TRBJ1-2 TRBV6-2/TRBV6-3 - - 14 TGTGCCAGCAGTTACTGGTCAGACCCCTATGGCTACACCTTC CASSYWSDPYGYTF
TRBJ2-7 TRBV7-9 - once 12 TGTGCCAGCTACCGGGACACGTACGAGCAGTACTTC CASYRDTYEQYF
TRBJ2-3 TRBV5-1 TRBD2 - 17 TGCGCCAGCAGCTCGACGGCGGGACTAGGGATCACAGATACGCAGTATTTT CASSSTAGLGITDTQYF
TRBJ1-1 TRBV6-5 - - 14 TGTGCCAGCAGAGCCAGGACGGGGAACACTGAAGCTTTCTTT CASRARTGNTEAFF
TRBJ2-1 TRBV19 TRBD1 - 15 TGTGCCAGTAGTTGGGGGGGACAGGGACGAAATGAGCAGTTCTTC CASSWGGQGRNEQFF
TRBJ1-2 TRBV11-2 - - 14 TGTGCCAGCAGCCCAGGGGCGGGCGCGGGGGGCTACACCTTC CASSPGAGAGGYTF
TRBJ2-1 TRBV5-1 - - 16 TGCGCCAGCAGCTTGGACCACAGCGGATCTTACAATGAGCAGTTCTTC CASSLDHSGSYNEQFF
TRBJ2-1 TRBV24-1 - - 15 TGTGCCACCAGTGCCCTGGGGGGATCCTACAATGAGCAGTTCTTC CATSALGGSYNEQFF
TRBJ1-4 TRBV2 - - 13 TGTGCCAGCAGGGGTTTCTCTAATGAAAAACTGTTTTTT CASRGFSNEKLFF
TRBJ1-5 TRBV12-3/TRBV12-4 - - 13 TGTGCCAGCAGCTCGAGTAGCAATCAGCCCCAGCATTTT CASSSSSNQPQHF
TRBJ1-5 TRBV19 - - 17 TGTGCCAGTAGTACAAGCCCACAAGGGTGGGGCAATCAGCCCCAGCATTTT CASSTSPQGWGNQPQHF
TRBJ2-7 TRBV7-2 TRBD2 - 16 TGTGCCAGCAGCTTTCAGGCGGGGGTCCGCTCCTACGAGCAGTACTTC CASSFQAGVRSYEQYF
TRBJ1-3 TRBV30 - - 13 TGTGCCTGGGGGCTCCCTTCTGGAAACACCATATATTTT CAWGLPSGNTIYF
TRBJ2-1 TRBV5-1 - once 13 TGCGCCAGCAGCTGGGGGGCCGACAATGAGCAGTTCTTC CASSWGADNEQFF
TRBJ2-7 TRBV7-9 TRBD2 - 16 TGTGCCAGCAGCTCAATCGGGGGGTCATACTCCTACGAGCAGTACTTC CASSSIGGSYSYEQYF
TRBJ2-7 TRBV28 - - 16 TGTGCCAGCAGTTGGGGGGTGACTGGACCTTCCTACGAGCAGTACTTC CASSWGVTGPSYEQYF
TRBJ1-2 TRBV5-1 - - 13 TGCGCCAGCAGCGTATCAAGCAACTATGGCTACACCTTC CASSVSSNYGYTF
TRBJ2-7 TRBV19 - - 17 TGTGCCAGTAGTATCCTTTATTCGGGGGAGTGGGCCTACGAGCAGTACTTC CASSILYSGEWAYEQYF
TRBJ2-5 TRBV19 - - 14 TGTGCCAGTAGTACGGACAGTGTCGGAGAGACCCAGTACTTC CASSTDSVGETQYF
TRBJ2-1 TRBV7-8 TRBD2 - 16 TGTGCCAGCAGCTCCGTCGGGACTAGCGGGTACAATGAGCAGTTCTTC CASSSVGTSGYNEQFF
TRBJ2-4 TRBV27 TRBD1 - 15 TGTGCCAGCAGTTTCAGTGGACAGGGTATGAACATTCAGTACTTC CASSFSGQGMNIQYF
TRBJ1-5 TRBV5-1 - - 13 TGCGCCAGCAGCTTGACAGTAAATCAGCCCCAGCATTTT CASSLTVNQPQHF
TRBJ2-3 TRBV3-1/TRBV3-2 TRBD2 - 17 TGTGCCAGCAGCCAACCCCTAGCGGGGGGCCGCACGCGAGCGCAGTATTTT CASSQPLAGGRTRAQYF
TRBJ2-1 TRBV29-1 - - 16 TGCAGCGTTGAAGACTTCACCGGATCGGACGGTTTAGGGCAGTTCTTC CSVEDFTGSDGLGQFF
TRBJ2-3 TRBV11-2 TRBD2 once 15 TGTGCCAGCAGCTACAAGCGGGGTAGCACAGATACGCAGTATTTT CASSYKRGSTDTQYF
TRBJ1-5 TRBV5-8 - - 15 TGTGCCAGCAGCTTAAGGATTATTGGGGATCAGCCCCAGCATTTT CASSLRIIGDQPQHF
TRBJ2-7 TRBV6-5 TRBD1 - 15 TGTGCCACCTACTCAGGGGCAGGGGGCTTCTACGAGCAGTACTTC CATYSGAGGFYEQYF
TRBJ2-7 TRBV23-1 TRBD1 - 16 TGCGCCAGCAGTCAATCCAAGACAGGGAGCTCCTACGAGCAGTACTTC CASSQSKTGSSYEQYF
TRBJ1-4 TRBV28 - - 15 TGTGCCAGCAGTTTAAAATCGGGGCCGAATGAAAAACTGTTTTTT CASSLKSGPNEKLFF
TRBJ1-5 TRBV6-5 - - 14 TGTGCCAGCAGTTACGGGGGTGTTAATCAGCCCCAGCATTTT CASSYGGVNQPQHF
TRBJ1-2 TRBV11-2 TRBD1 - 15 TGTGCCAGCCGACAGGGAAGGGGAGCTAACTATGGCTACACCTTC CASRQGRGANYGYTF